This is a list of T cell receptor beta chains from one sample in a study of blood T cell repertoires in COVID-19. This table comes from immunoSEQ multiplex PCR, and its TCRdb copy is limited to in-frame clones, with some not included. This table holds about 200,000 clones, more than 70% found once. Sequencing was performed on peripheral blood. The source is a human donor in a cohort sampled during active COVID-19. Each CDR3 is given with its conserved first and last residue. A D gene is named only where the DNA matches it firmly. Not every row has a clone size; where given, it reads once, few, many or a size class.

cdr3_nt,cdr3_aa,j_call,clone_size,d_call,v_call
TGTGCCAGCAGTCAAACGGGGGGACAAAACGAGCAGTACTTC,CASSQTGGQNEQYF,TRBJ2-7,.,.,TRBV6-2/TRBV6-3
TGCGCCAGCAGCTTCGGACTAGCGGGAGGGACCAAAAACATTCAGTACTTC,CASSFGLAGGTKNIQYF,TRBJ2-4,once,TRBD2,TRBV5-1
TGTGCCAGCTCGGGACAGAGCTCCTACAATGAGCAGTTCTTC,CASSGQSSYNEQFF,TRBJ2-1,.,TRBD1,TRBV11-3
TGCGCCAGCAGCCACGGACCTAGCGGGGGTAGTGAGACCCAGTACTTC,CASSHGPSGGSETQYF,TRBJ2-5,.,TRBD2,TRBV4-3
TGTGCCATCAGTGAGTCTACGTTTCGTCGGGACAGGCCTAACTATGGCTACACCTTC,CAISESTFRRDRPNYGYTF,TRBJ1-2,.,TRBD1,TRBV10-3
TGTGCCAGCAGCGTAGAGGACTATGCCTACAATGAGCAGTTCTTC,CASSVEDYAYNEQFF,TRBJ2-1,.,.,TRBV9
TGCAGCGTTCGGGAGACCATTGAGCAGTTCTTC,CSVRETIEQFF,TRBJ2-1,.,.,TRBV29-1
TGTGCCAGCAGCGGGGGGGTCGCAACTAATGAAAAACTGTTTTTT,CASSGGVATNEKLFF,TRBJ1-4,.,.,TRBV6-5
TGTGCCAGCAGCTTGGAGGAGAGTTGGGACAATGAGCAGTTCTTC,CASSLEESWDNEQFF,TRBJ2-1,.,.,TRBV5-6
TGTGCCAGCAGCAACGGACAGGGGGCCATGTTATTACAAGAGACCCAGTACTTC,CASSNGQGAMLLQETQYF,TRBJ2-5,.,TRBD1,TRBV9
TGTGCCAGTAGTTCGACAGCCTCTGGAAACACCATATATTTT,CASSSTASGNTIYF,TRBJ1-3,.,.,TRBV19
TGTGCCAGCAGGGAAGACAGATACTATGGCTACACCTTC,CASREDRYYGYTF,TRBJ1-2,.,.,TRBV2
TGTGCCAGCAGCCAACCGGGGATGCAAGAGACCCAGTACTTC,CASSQPGMQETQYF,TRBJ2-5,.,.,TRBV3-1/TRBV3-2
TGCGCCAGCAGCTTAACCACAATAGGACAGGGAACCGTCTCCTACGAGCAGTACTTC,CASSLTTIGQGTVSYEQYF,TRBJ2-7,.,TRBD1,TRBV5-1
TGTGCCAGCAGTTTAGCCTCAGCGGGAGGGATGTGGCAGTACTTC,CASSLASAGGMWQYF,TRBJ2-7,many,TRBD2,TRBV27
TGCGCCAGCAGCGTGGACGGGTACAATGAGCAGTTCTTC,CASSVDGYNEQFF,TRBJ2-1,.,.,TRBV5-1
TGTGCCAGCAGCAAGGGCGGGAGCTCCTATAATTCACCCCTCCACTTT,CASSKGGSSYNSPLHF,TRBJ1-6,.,.,TRBV21-1
TGCGCCAGCAGCCCGCGACTAGGGGATGAGCAGTTCTTC,CASSPRLGDEQFF,TRBJ2-1,once,.,TRBV4-3
TGTGCCAGCAGTCCTACAAAAAGCGGGAGCTCCTACAATGAGCAGTTCTTC,CASSPTKSGSSYNEQFF,TRBJ2-1,.,TRBD2,TRBV6-6
TGTGCCAGCACCTTTACCGGGACTAGCTCCAATGAGCAGTTCTTC,CASTFTGTSSNEQFF,TRBJ2-1,.,TRBD2,TRBV3-1/TRBV3-2
TGCGCCAGCAGCGTAGCCGGGACAGGGATGTACGAGCAGTACTTC,CASSVAGTGMYEQYF,TRBJ2-7,.,TRBD1,TRBV5-1
TGCGCCAGCAGTCAACGCCAGGGAGGCGGCACTGAAGCTTTCTTT,CASSQRQGGGTEAFF,TRBJ1-1,.,.,TRBV5-1
TGTGCCAGCAGTTACTCGACAGAACGAAACATTCAGTACTTC,CASSYSTERNIQYF,TRBJ2-4,.,.,TRBV6-6
TGTGCCAGCAGCCAGGCGGCAGCGGGAGGAACCAATGAGCAGTTCTTC,CASSQAAAGGTNEQFF,TRBJ2-1,.,TRBD2,TRBV4-2
TGCGCCAGCAGCCCGCTAGGACTAGCGGGGGGGCAAGGGCGTGCAGATACGCAGTATTTT,CASSPLGLAGGQGRADTQYF,TRBJ2-3,.,TRBD2,TRBV4-3